The sequence of this T cell receptor (beta chain) was determined in a study of shared clonotypes between healthy human individuals. TCRdb's copy holds only in-frame clones and misses some; the assay was immunoSEQ multiplex PCR. The sample shows more than 850,000 clones, 75% to 85% of them seen only once. The sequencing input was memory CD4+ T cells from PBMCs. The subset denotes: CD45RA-negative fraction. This receptor was identified in a man between 18 and 29 years old in good health. Some clones in this sample may be carry-over from other donors' samples.

The DNA for the CDR3 is TGCGCCAGCAGCCCCTACCCAGGGTTGGCTTTCTTT. It encodes CASSPYPGLAFF. The V and J genes are TRBV4-1 and TRBJ1-1; D might be TRBD1 (5 bases). Trimming cost V 4 bases and J 11 bases, with 14 bases left between them. CDR1 is MGHRA and CDR2 is YSYEKL in the germline V gene. CDR3 length: 12 residues.